This passage covers 17 T cell receptor beta chains from one sample sequenced in a study of T-cell reconstitution after alpha-beta-depleted transplantation in children. Unique molecular identifiers were incorporated when the TCRbeta library was constructed. TCRdb used MiXCR to reprocess the PCR reads, holding one entry per CDR3 protein. The sample records some 490,000 distinct CDR3 sequences, approximately 12% being singletons. The sequencing used PBMCs from the stem cell graft donor, collected from the stem cell graft. The receptors stem from a human donor who donated a stem cell graft to a child with combined immunodeficiency.

The chain carries TRBV6-2 or TRBV6-3 and TRBJ2-2; no reliable D call. Between the trimmed V and J ends, which lost 1 base and 1 base, there was a span of 1 base. The CDR3 is 13 residues long. Germline V gene lookup returns CDR1 MNHEY and CDR2 SVGEGT. CDR3: CASSYWNTGELFF. CDR3 sequence (DNA): TGTGCCAGCAGTTACTGGAACACCGGGGAGCTGTTTTTT.

Ten or more counts support this clonotype. V usage is TRBV2 and J usage is TRBJ2-7, with D possibly being TRBD1 (5 bases). V was shortened by 3 bases and J by 2 bases, with 14 bases between the two germline ends. Germline CDR1 reads SNHLY; CDR2 reads FYNNEI. The CDR3 contains 15 residues. The CDR3 reads CASSDRQFNAYEQYF. CDR3 nucleotide sequence: TGTGCCAGCAGTGATCGACAGTTCAACGCCTACGAGCAGTACTTC. Filled out from reference TRBV2 and TRBJ2-7, the complete variable domain reads EPEVTQTPSHQVTQMGQEVILRCVPISNHLYFYWYRQILGQKVEFLVSFYNNEISEKSEIFDDQFSVERPDGSNFTLKIRSTKLEDSAMYFCASSDRQFNAYEQYFGPGTRLTVT.

This clonotype was detected ten times or more. The CDR3 here is CASTLRRQTYNEQFF. The CDR3 DNA is TGTGCCAGCACCCTTCGAAGGCAGACCTACAATGAGCAGTTCTTC. V is TRBV12-3 or TRBV12-4 and J is TRBJ2-1; D is unresolved. Trimming removed 7 bases from V and 2 bases from J, with 15 bases in between. The CDR3 has 15 amino acids.

The genes are TRBV7-8 and TRBJ2-7; a possible D gene is TRBD2 (6 bases). Per germline, CDR1 SGHVS and CDR2 FQNEAQ. The CDR3 sequence is 17 residues long. The V and J ends lost 3 bases and 1 base respectively, with 19 bases between them. CDR3 amino acids: CASSFGTAGGPSYEQYF. CDR3 nucleotide sequence: TGTGCCAGCAGCTTCGGGACCGCCGGGGGACCTTCCTACGAGCAGTACTTC.

The V call is TRBV24-1, the J call TRBJ1-5; D is perhaps TRBD1 (5 bases). Between the trimmed V and J ends, which lost 5 bases and 7 bases, there was a span of 14 bases. Germline V CDR1 and CDR2: KGHDR, SFDVKD. The CDR3 totals 14 residues. CDR3 in amino acids: CATSGGPQGQPQHF. For the CDR3, the DNA is TGTGCCACCAGTGGAGGGCCCCAGGGACAGCCCCAGCATTTT.

This chain uses TRBV20-1 with TRBJ2-1, with D possibly TRBD2 on 6 matching bases. The CDR3 is made up of 14 amino acids. Germline assignment: CDR1 DFQATT and CDR2 SNEGSKA (reference sequence). V was pared by 2 bases and J by 3 bases, with 11 bases between. Here the CDR3 reads CSARLQEGYNEQFF. Written as DNA, the CDR3 is TGCAGTGCTAGACTGCAGGAGGGCTACAATGAGCAGTTCTTC.

The chain carries TRBV28 and TRBJ2-7; possibly TRBD1 or TRBD2 for D (5 bases each). Trimming left V 5 bases short and J 6 bases short, with 17 bases between. The CDR3 has 14 amino acids. CDR1 and CDR2 (germline): MDHEN, SYDVKM. The DNA for the CDR3 is TGTGCCAGCAGTGCAAGGGACGGGATGGGCGAGCAGTACTTC. The encoded protein is CASSARDGMGEQYF.

The genes are TRBV5-1 and TRBJ2-5; 11 positions agree with TRBD2. With V trimmed by 3 bases and J by 4 bases, 8 bases remained unmatched. The CDR3 runs to 16 residues. Germline CDR1 and CDR2: SGHRS and YFSETQ. The CDR3 sequence: CASSSLAGELGETQYF. Here the CDR3 DNA reads TGCGCCAGCAGCTCACTAGCGGGAGAACTTGGAGAGACCCAGTACTTC.

This sequence joins TRBV10-3 and TRBJ2-5; D is perhaps TRBD2 (6 bases). The V gene lost 10 bases and the J gene lost 0 bases, with 15 bases spanning the gap. This CDR3 is built from 14 residues. Germline-derived CDR1 and CDR2 are ENHRY and SYGVKD. DNA of the CDR3: TGTGCCACCACACCCGGCGGGGACCAAGAGACCCAGTACTTC. As protein: CATTPGGDQETQYF.

This clonotype showed up many times. This sequence joins TRBV20-1 and TRBJ2-3; 8 positions match TRBD2. The V segment lost 7 bases and the J segment 1 base; nucleotides outside the gene matches: 4. The V gene's germline CDR1 is DFQATT and CDR2 SNEGSKA (reference sequence). This CDR3 has 13 residues. CDR3 DNA sequence: TGCAGTGGGACTAGCCCTGGCACAGATACGCAGTATTTT. Amino acid sequence: CSGTSPGTDTQYF.

Many counts were recorded for this clonotype. The V gene is TRBV7-2, the J gene TRBJ1-1, with no clear D. This CDR3 is 13 amino acids long. Germline V CDR1 and CDR2: SGHTA, FQGNSA. Trimming took off 4 bases at V and 5 bases at J, with 11 bases between the two ends. CDR3: CASSSQDWTEAFF. For the CDR3, the DNA is TGTGCCAGCAGCTCCCAGGACTGGACTGAAGCTTTCTTT. The entire variable domain, with the rest obtained from reference TRBV7-2 and TRBJ1-1, is as follows: GAGVSQSPSNKVTEKGKDVELRCDPISGHTALYWYRQSLGQGLEFLIYFQGNSAPDKSGLPSDRFSAERTGGSVSTLTIQRTQQEDSAVYLCASSSQDWTEAFFGQGTRLTVV.

The chain is built from TRBV7-9 and TRBJ1-2, with D possibly being TRBD1 (6 bases). The length of the CDR3 is 16 residues. The ends were cut back, 5 bases at V and 6 bases at J, with 22 bases in the middle. The germline CDR1 and CDR2 sequences are SEHNR and FQNEAQ (reference sequence). CDR3 sequence: CASSPYWTATTDGYTF. DNA for the CDR3: TGTGCCAGCAGCCCCTATTGGACAGCGACGACGGATGGCTACACCTTC.

The chain joins TRBV20-1 to TRBJ1-6, with unresolved D. V was pared by 0 bases and J by 0 bases, with 12 bases between. The CDR3 runs to 17 residues. Germline loops: CDR1 DFQATT, CDR2 SNEGSKA (reference sequence). The CDR3 DNA is TGCAGTGCTAGAGATCGGACGGGTGGCTCCTATAATTCACCCCTCCACTTT. Translation gives CSARDRTGGSYNSPLHF.

V usage is TRBV5-1 and J usage is TRBJ2-7, with 9 bases fitting TRBD1. The trim removed 5 bases at V and 5 bases at J, leaving 2 bases unmatched. This CDR3 is 12 amino acids long. Per germline, CDR1 SGHRS and CDR2 YFSETQ. The CDR3 DNA sequence: TGCGCCAGCAGGCGGACAGGGGACGAGCAGTACTTC. Translated: CASRRTGDEQYF.

V is TRBV7-8 and J is TRBJ2-7; TRBD2 aligns across 7 bases. The ends lost 8 bases at V and 2 bases at J; junction bases unmatched: 6. CDR1 is SGHVS, CDR2 FQNEAQ, per germline. CDR3 length: 13 amino acids. CDR3 sequence: CASWEGGAYEQYF. The CDR3 nucleotides are TGTGCCAGCTGGGAGGGCGGGGCCTACGAGCAGTACTTC. Based on the CDR3 plus reference TRBV7-8 and TRBJ2-7, the full variable domain is GAGVSQSPRYKVAKRGQDVALRCDPISGHVSLFWYQQALGQGPEFLTYFQNEAQLDKSGLPSDRFFAERPEGSVSTLKIQRTQQEDSAVYLCASWEGGAYEQYFGPGTRLTVT.

Ten or more counts support this clonotype. The CDR3 nucleotides are TGTGCCAGCAGCTCCGGGACAGGGTCCCTTAACTTCCTCTACGAGCAGTACTTC. As protein: CASSSGTGSLNFLYEQYF. This rearrangement joins TRBV13 to TRBJ2-7, with 9 nucleotides matching TRBD1. The length of the CDR3 is 18 residues. Unmatched junction bases numbered 16, after V lost 4 bases and J lost 3 bases. Germline V gene lookup returns CDR1 PRHDT and CDR2 FYEKMQ (reference sequence).

This CDR3 is CASRSGGDPYGYTF. The CDR3 coding sequence is TGTGCCAGCAGATCTGGGGGGGACCCTTATGGCTACACCTTC. This chain connects TRBV12-3 or TRBV12-4 to TRBJ1-2; D possibly corresponds to TRBD1 (5 bases). The CDR3 spans 14 residues. Trimming removed 6 bases from V and 5 bases from J, with 16 bases in between.